This entry is about one T cell receptor beta chain. There is no known antigen for this receptor. Qualities for individual bases were not recorded, and no much larger clone is one base off. From the cysteine through the phenylalanine, the CDR3 covers 15 amino acids. Just the 45-base CDR3 DNA is kept, in frame starting at base 1. V loses 3 bases, J loses 2 bases, and the germline ends lie 13 bases apart. CDR1 LGHNA and CDR2 YNFKEQ were looked up in the germline V gene. The immunoSEQ assay amplified TCRB CDR3 regions from 2 micrograms of genomic DNA, or from all available DNA when less than that amount was available. The multiplex PCR employed 60 forward primers targeting TCR V beta segments and 13 reverse primers targeting J beta segments. Synthetic control templates were spiked into each sample at limiting dilution to estimate reads per starting template. Sequencing produced 87 bp reads on the Illumina HiSeq System. Regarding the original processing steps: PCR and sequencing errors were removed by a nearest neighbor algorithm that merged closely related sequences. TCR overlap was defined as the percentage of unique tumor TCR beta sequences that were also found in the peripheral blood of the same patient. The table comes from immuneACCESS by way of TCRdb, which keeps in-frame sequences with V and J called. Part of the clones is missing from these tables; in studies checked, under half for an unresolved V gene and the rest for unknown reasons. V, J and clone size derive from that table, while D and trimming were established from the DNA sequence. Recorded for this sample are about 92,000 clones; approximately 84% of them occurred a single time. Jointly, the top ten make up less than 20% of the sample.

Selection of patients required sufficient residual fresh-frozen tumor tissue and over two years of available survival data. An isocitrate dehydrogenase mutation was not carried by any of the glioblastoma patients, although molecular status was otherwise variable. PBMC were collected before vaccination, two weeks after the third vaccination, and at tumor progression if tumor progression occurred. The Qiagen DNeasy Blood extraction Kit was used to extract genomic DNA. The data derive from a study of glioma-infiltrating T cells after dendritic cell vaccination (TCRdb year 2016). Regarding the study in general: The cohort included some 15 glioblastoma patients drawn from Phase I and II dendritic cell vaccination trials, of whom 9 were newly diagnosed and 6 had recurrent disease. Between the early 2000s and the early 2010s, the patients were given dendritic cell vaccination pulsed with autologous tumor lysate. To make the vaccine, monocyte-derived dendritic cells were cultured for 7 to 8 days with IL-4 and GM-CSF and then pulsed overnight with autologous tumor lysate. Each patient was given three intradermal dendritic cell vaccine injections, spaced two weeks apart, in the arm below the axilla. Tumor-infiltrating lymphocyte content was quantified and tumor and blood repertoires were compared in dendritic cell-vaccinated glioblastoma patients by deep sequencing of TCR beta CDR3 regions. Survival after dendritic cell vaccination was correlated with TCR sequencing metrics, such as TIL content and the overlap between tumor and blood repertoires. Overall study results and their limits: The cohort was small and heterogeneous, and full blood and tumor sets were available for few patients, with initial-recurrent tumor pairs available for even fewer patients. The three-group TCR overlap response model was described as speculative and requiring prospective validation. No direct relationship between TCR clonality and survival was found, suggesting a diverse polyclonal response may matter. Higher estimated pretreatment TIL content predicted longer time to progression and overall survival after dendritic cell vaccination.

The material sequenced was blood, taken before dendritic cell vaccination. The chain employs TRBV4-2 and TRBJ1-1; TRBD1 is a possible D gene, resting on 6 matching bases. The sequence was collected from a human donor with glioblastoma. The CDR3 sequence is CASSQGTNENTEAFF. The DNA sequence is given as TGTGCCAGCAGCCAGGGGACAAACGAAAACACTGAAGCTTTCTTT.